The clone carrying this T cell receptor (beta chain) was picked up many times. The V segment lost 4 bases and the J segment 1 base; nucleotides outside the gene matches: 3. The CDR3 is made up of 14 amino acids. The germline V gene encodes CDR1 SGHRS and CDR2 YFSETQ. These data are taken from a study of T cells in Graves' hyperthyroidism and ophthalmopathy. Researchers amplified the TCR beta CDR3 regions from RNA transcripts. HTBI primers were the set used in a first-round RT-PCR of the TCR CDR3. TCRdb analysed the multiplex PCR reads with MiXCR anew, one entry per CDR3 protein. The sample lists under 750,000 distinct CDR3 sequences, under 20% occurring once.

The V gene is TRBV5-1, the J gene TRBJ2-7; 9 nucleotides align to TRBD2. The sequence derives from a woman aged 45 to 65 with Graves' hyperthyroidism that later progressed to Graves' ophthalmopathy. Source material: blood. CDR3 DNA sequence: TGCGCCAGCAGCAGCAGCGGGGGGTCCTACGAGCAGTACTTC. Amino acid sequence: CASSSSGGSYEQYF.